The source of this T cell receptor beta chain is a study of blood T cell repertoires in COVID-19 (TCRdb year 2020). Regarding the research as a whole: Collaborator samples came from the United States, Italy and Spain and covered acute and convalescent phases of COVID-19. The sample metadata nearly always contained a de-identified subject ID, COVID-19 status, age in years and sex. The material from the prospective study consisted of cDNA or gDNA derived from T cells, B-cell-depleted T cells, or PBMCs. The repertoires were made available in a free public database intended to serve as a resource for research on the immune response to SARS-CoV-2. Samples came from the ongoing ImmuneRACE study (first 160 participants) plus 1,254 subjects from 6 global collaborators. Deeply sampled blood TCRbeta repertoires from subjects exposed to, actively infected with, or recovered from COVID-19 were included in the dataset. Where available, HLA class I and class II types were taken from metadata supplied by the sample provider and were not determined by assay-based typing. Results the study describes overall, beyond this receptor: How much clinical and demographic metadata was included differed by source and by participant, and the metadata was provided uncurated.

TCRbeta CDR3 regions were amplified from genomic DNA by means of the immunoSEQ Assay, a bias-controlled multiplex PCR. From the authors' description of their analysis: The number of nucleated cells in each sample was estimated from the amplification of reference gene primers within the assay. To quantify the absolute abundance of each unique TCRbeta CDR3 rearrangement, sequence reads were collapsed and filtered. For each sample, productive Simpson clonality was calculated as the square root of Simpson's diversity index over productive rearrangements. In TCRdb, the immuneACCESS table is reduced to in-frame sequences with V and J assigned. These tables do not hold every clone; where another copy was compared, an unresolved V gene accounts for under half, and the others remain unexplained. V, J and clone size were drawn from that table, and D and trimming were deduced from the DNA. Present in this sample are 200,000 to 250,000 clones, more than 75% of which were seen just once. The top ten constitute more than 10% of the sample.

The germline V gene provides CDR1 SGHRS and CDR2 YFSETQ. Germline trimming amounts to 3 bases on V and 9 bases on J, with 4 as the count of junction bases outside the gene matches. From the cysteine through the phenylalanine, the CDR3 covers 13 amino acids. The only DNA kept is the CDR3, 39 bases in frame from the first base. Collaborating institutions collected whole blood in K2EDTA tubes following their own protocols. For TCRbeta analysis, collaborator samples were shipped as frozen whole blood, as isolated PBMCs, or as DNA extracted from either sample type. As regards this clone: Its binding antigen is unknown. No base quality values were provided; no much bigger clone lies one nucleotide off.

The sequencing input was peripheral blood. This TCR came from a middle-aged woman with acute or convalescent COVID-19. The chain is encoded by TRBV5-1 joined to TRBJ2-2, and 8 bases in between align with TRBD1. The sequence in DNA is TGCGCCAGCAGCTCCGGACAGGGATGGGAGCTGTTTTTT. Translated, this gives CASSSGQGWELFF.